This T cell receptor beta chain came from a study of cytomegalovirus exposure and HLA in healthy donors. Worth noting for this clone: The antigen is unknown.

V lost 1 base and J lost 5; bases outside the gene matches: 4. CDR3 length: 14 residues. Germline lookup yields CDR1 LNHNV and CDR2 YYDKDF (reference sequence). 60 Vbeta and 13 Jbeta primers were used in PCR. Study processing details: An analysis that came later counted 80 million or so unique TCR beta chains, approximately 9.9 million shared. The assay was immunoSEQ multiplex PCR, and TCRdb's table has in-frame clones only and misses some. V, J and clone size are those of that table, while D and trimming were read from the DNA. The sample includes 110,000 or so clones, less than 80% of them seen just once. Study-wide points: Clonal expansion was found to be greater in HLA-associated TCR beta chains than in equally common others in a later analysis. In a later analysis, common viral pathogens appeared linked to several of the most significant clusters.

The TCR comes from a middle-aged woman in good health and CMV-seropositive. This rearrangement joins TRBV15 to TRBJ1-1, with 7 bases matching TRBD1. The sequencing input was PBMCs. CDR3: CATSRVLQGTEAFF. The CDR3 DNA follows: TGTGCCACCAGCAGAGTTCTACAGGGGACTGAAGCTTTCTTT.